This T cell receptor (beta chain) was identified during a study of cytomegalovirus exposure and HLA in healthy donors. Study-wide findings and caveats: Analysis was performed later, and it showed HLA-associated TCR beta chains to be more clonally expanded than equally common others.

The PCR ran on 60 Vbeta and 13 Jbeta primers. Sequenced by immunoSEQ multiplex PCR; TCRdb stores in-frame clones only, minus some. Here the sample table reports 65,000 to 85,000 clones. The germline V gene has CDR1 MNHNS and CDR2 SASEGT. With 0 bases removed from V and 4 bases from J, the gap between germline ends came to 4 bases. This CDR3 has 12 residues. Regarding this clone: Its antigen remains unknown.

This receptor was obtained from a female donor in good health and CMV-seropositive. Sequencing used PBMCs. The rearrangement links TRBV6-1 to TRBJ2-7, with D unclear. The CDR3 region is CASSEAPYEQYF. In DNA, the CDR3 is TGTGCCAGCAGTGAAGCCCCGTACGAGCAGTACTTC.